The 22 T cell receptor beta chains given below trace back to one sample, sequenced in a study of cytomegalovirus exposure and HLA in healthy donors. Primers for the PCR totalled 60 Vbeta and 13 Jbeta. Clones were sequenced by immunoSEQ multiplex PCR, and TCRdb holds only the in-frame ones, with some missing. The repertoire includes about 190,000 clones, about 77% of them detected once, and 4% to 5% sits in the top ten. The sequencing input was PBMCs. The receptors shown here come from a man aged 25-40 years in good health and CMV-seropositive.

The chain links TRBV5-1 to TRBJ2-1; TRBD2 might be the D (6 bases). Germline V CDR1 and CDR2: SGHRS, YFSETQ. This CDR3 region has 14 residues. V lost 4 bases and J lost 4, with 12 bases in between. The CDR3 coding sequence is TGCGCCAGCAGCCGAGCGGGTACATACAATGAGCAGTTCTTC. Protein: CASSRAGTYNEQFF.

The chain carries TRBV30 and TRBJ2-3; TRBD2 is a possible D gene (6 bases). Per the germline V gene, CDR1 is GTSNPN and CDR2 is SVGIG (reference sequence). The CDR3 covers 16 residues. Trimming took off 1 base at V and 0 bases at J, with 14 bases between the two ends. The DNA of the CDR3 is TGTGCCTGGAGTGGAGGGAGGTTATCTAGCACAGATACGCAGTATTTT. Its translation is CAWSGGRLSSTDTQYF.

This clone was counted only a few times. This sequence joins TRBV2 and TRBJ2-3, with D unresolved. This CDR3 contains 15 residues. V gave up 5 bases and J gave up 0 bases, with 12 bases separating them. From germline, CDR1 is SNHLY and CDR2 FYNNEI. The CDR3, as DNA: TGTGCCAGCAGTCGCCCGAGCGCGAGCACAGATACGCAGTATTTT. As protein: CASSRPSASTDTQYF. Using reference TRBV2 and TRBJ2-3 for the parts outside the CDR3, the full variable domain is EPEVTQTPSHQVTQMGQEVILRCVPISNHLYFYWYRQILGQKVEFLVSFYNNEISEKSEIFDDQFSVERPDGSNFTLKIRSTKLEDSAMYFCASSRPSASTDTQYFGPGTRLTVL.

This clone was observed once. The chain uses TRBV30 and TRBJ1-1; 8 bases line up with TRBD1. The CDR3 length is 15 residues. J gave up 1 base and V 2 bases, and 6 bases lay outside the gene matches. Germline V gives CDR1 GTSNPN, CDR2 SVGIG (reference sequence). The CDR3 DNA reads TGTGCCTGGAGTCCCCGGGACAGGTGGAACACTGAAGCTTTCTTT. As protein: CAWSPRDRWNTEAFF.

This chain uses TRBV7-2 with TRBJ1-2, with D perhaps TRBD1 (5 bases). This CDR3 spans 14 amino acids. Trimming stripped 7 bases from V and 7 bases from J, with 19 bases between. Looked up from germline, CDR1 is SGHTA and CDR2 is FQGNSA. The CDR3 DNA reads TGTGCCAGCACCCGGGGGGGATCGGGAAGTGGCTACACCTTC. It encodes CASTRGGSGSGYTF.

This chain joins TRBV9 and TRBJ2-1; D is unresolved. Germline values: CDR1 SGDLS, CDR2 YYNGEE. The V end was cut by 0 bases, the J end by 4 bases, with 8 bases between. CDR3 length equals 14 residues. DNA for the CDR3: TGTGCCAGCAGCGTAGTGGTCACTTACAATGAGCAGTTCTTC. Amino acids: CASSVVVTYNEQFF.

The rearrangement joins TRBV7-2 to TRBJ2-1; D not certain. The V and J ends lost 5 bases and 13 bases respectively, with 15 bases between them. This CDR3 has 12 amino acids. Germline lookup yields CDR1 SGHTA and CDR2 FQGNSA. Here the CDR3 DNA reads TGTGCCAGCAGCCCATCCCGGTCTGTACAGTTCTTC. This encodes CASSPSRSVQFF.

The chain has TRBV7-2 and TRBJ2-3, with D possibly TRBD1 on 7 matching bases. The V and J ends lost 1 base and 3 bases respectively, with 14 bases between them. Germline V gene sequence: CDR1 SGHTA, CDR2 FQGNSA. The CDR3 totals 16 residues. In nucleotides, the CDR3 is TGTGCCAGCAGCTTAGGTCCCAGGGGGGTTACAGATACGCAGTATTTT. Amino acids: CASSLGPRGVTDTQYF.

The chain uses TRBV5-1 and TRBJ2-1, with a weak D call TRBD1 (8 bases). CDR1 and CDR2 (germline): SGHRS, YFSETQ. This CDR3 comprises 16 residues. V was clipped by 5 bases and J by 0 bases, with 15 bases between them. The CDR3 nucleotides read TGCGCCAGCAGGGGGGGGACAGGTAGCTCCTACAATGAGCAGTTCTTC. Encoded protein: CASRGGTGSSYNEQFF.

The V call is TRBV18, the J call TRBJ1-4; no definite D call. V was shortened by 3 bases and J by 2 bases, with 7 bases between the two germline ends. Germline assignment: CDR1 KGHSH and CDR2 LQKENI. This CDR3 contains 14 residues. DNA of the CDR3: TGTGCCAGCTCACCCCAGAGGACTAATGAAAAACTGTTTTTT. Its protein is CASSPQRTNEKLFF.

This clone has more than one count but fewer than ten. The chain joins TRBV5-1 to TRBJ2-5; D remains ambiguous. V lost 0 bases and J lost 2, with 8 bases in between. Germline assignment: CDR1 SGHRS and CDR2 YFSETQ. This CDR3 region has 14 residues. CDR3 sequence reads: CASSLAGQQETQYF. Written as DNA, the CDR3 is TGCGCCAGCAGCTTGGCGGGTCAACAAGAGACCCAGTACTTC.

The chain joins TRBV16 to TRBJ1-2; a weak D match, TRBD1 (5 bases). V was shortened by 4 bases and J by 8 bases, with 26 bases between the two germline ends. The CDR3 is 17 residues long. Germline V gene lookup returns CDR1 KGHSY and CDR2 FQNENV. The DNA for the CDR3 is TGTGCCAGCAGCCGCGAAGGGGCCAGGGACTCTAAGGAGGGCTACACCTTC. It codes for CASSREGARDSKEGYTF.

This sequence joins TRBV9 and TRBJ2-1, with 7 bases matching TRBD1. Looked up from germline, CDR1 is SGDLS and CDR2 is YYNGEE. With 3 bases clipped from V and 8 bases from J, the junction kept 8 bases outside the gene matches. There are 14 residues in the CDR3. CDR3 sequence reads: CASSGQGRSDEQFF. The CDR3 region has the DNA TGTGCCAGCAGCGGACAGGGTCGGTCCGATGAGCAGTTCTTC.

The chain joins TRBV6-5 to TRBJ2-3; TRBD1 might be the D (5 bases). The V gene lost 0 bases and the J gene lost 5 bases, with 9 bases spanning the gap. This CDR3 contains 14 residues. Germline CDR1 and CDR2: MNHEY and SVGAGI. CDR3 sequence reads: CASSYSTGLDTQYF. CDR3 nucleotide sequence: TGTGCCAGCAGTTACTCTACAGGTTTAGATACGCAGTATTTT.

This clone turned up a few times. The V and J genes are TRBV6-5 and TRBJ1-3; D is unresolved. From germline, CDR1 is MNHEY and CDR2 SVGAGI. The V end lost 2 bases, the J end lost 0 bases, and 8 bases lay between the germline ends. CDR3 length: 15 residues. The CDR3 DNA reads as TGTGCCAGCAGTTACACAGCTTACTCTGGAAACACCATATATTTT. Its protein is CASSYTAYSGNTIYF.

This chain connects TRBV18 to TRBJ2-5, with a tentative D call TRBD1 (6 bases). The DNA matches TRBJ2-7 better at its end, which makes the J call doubtful. Germline CDR1 KGHSH, CDR2 LQKENI. The CDR3 is made up of 14 amino acids. This CDR3 reads CASSPQTGTDEQYF. The CDR3 DNA sequence: TGTGCCAGCTCACCACAAACAGGGACGGACGAGCAGTACTTC.

The chain has TRBV19 and TRBJ2-5; maybe TRBD2 (6 bases). V lost 2 bases and J 3 bases, leaving 13 bases between the germline ends. This CDR3 contains 15 residues. Germline-derived CDR1 and CDR2 are LNHDA and SQIVND (reference sequence). CDR3 in DNA: TGTGCCAGTAGTATATTCGGGGGACCTAAAGAGACCCAGTACTTC. It encodes CASSIFGGPKETQYF. The full variable domain, rest sourced from reference TRBV19 and TRBJ2-5, is DGGITQSPKYLFRKEGQNVTLSCEQNLNHDAMYWYRQDPGQGLRLIYYSQIVNDFQKGDIAEGYSVSREKKESFPLTVTSAQKNPTAFYLCASSIFGGPKETQYFGPGTRLLVL.

This chain uses TRBV10-3 with TRBJ1-3; 9 positions agree with TRBD1. The V gene's germline CDR1 is ENHRY and CDR2 SYGVKD. The CDR3 contains 15 residues. The ends lost 2 bases at V and 3 bases at J; junction bases unmatched: 2. CDR3 amino acids: CAISEGDRDGNTIYF. The CDR3, as DNA: TGTGCCATCAGTGAGGGGGACAGGGATGGAAACACCATATATTTT.

The chain joins TRBV6-5 to TRBJ2-2; D call uncertain. V lost 6 bases and J lost 7, with 9 bases in between. CDR1 is MNHEY and CDR2 is SVGAGI in the germline V gene. CDR3 length equals 12 residues. The CDR3 loop is CASSPLVGELFF. The CDR3 DNA sequence: TGTGCCAGCAGCCCCCTTGTCGGGGAGCTGTTTTTT.

The chain recombines TRBV6-1 with TRBJ1-5; D remains ambiguous. Trimming removed 5 bases from V and 7 bases from J, with 12 bases in between. The CDR3 runs 13 residues. Germline assignment: CDR1 MNHNS and CDR2 SASEGT. In nucleotides, the CDR3 is TGTGCCAGCAGTCCGAGGATCGAGCAGCCCCAGCATTTT. It translates to CASSPRIEQPQHF.

Note on this clone: Distinct nucleotide sequences in the sample also encode this CDR3. The chain links TRBV18 to TRBJ2-5; perhaps TRBD2 as D (5 bases). Trimming stripped 6 bases from V and 3 bases from J, with 5 bases between. Looked up from germline, CDR1 is KGHSH and CDR2 is LQKENI. The CDR3 has 11 amino acids. The chain's CDR3 is CASSREETQYF. The CDR3 bases are TGTGCCAGCTCGAGGGAAGAGACCCAGTACTTC.

The chain carries TRBV7-9 and TRBJ1-2; TRBD1 matches 8 bases. Germline V gene lookup returns CDR1 SEHNR and CDR2 FQNEAQ (reference sequence). The CDR3 extends over 14 amino acids. Trimming cost V 4 bases and J 6 bases; bases outside gene matches: 7. This CDR3 is CASSWSGGADGYTF. CDR3 bases: TGTGCCAGCAGCTGGTCAGGGGGCGCCGATGGCTACACCTTC. Combining the CDR3 with reference TRBV7-9 and TRBJ1-2 gives the whole variable domain DTGVSQNPRHKITKRGQNVTFRCDPISEHNRLYWYRQTLGQGPEFLTYFQNEAQLEKSRLLSDRFSAERPKGSFSTLEIQRTEQGDSAMYLCASSWSGGADGYTFGSGTRLTVV.